This TCR beta chain was sequenced during a study of shared clonotypes between healthy human individuals. CDR3 length: 14 residues. Germline values: CDR1 MGHRA, CDR2 YSYEKL. V was cut by 4 bases and J by 2 bases, with 11 bases left in between. The assay was immunoSEQ multiplex PCR, and TCRdb's table has in-frame clones only and misses some. The data show 2 million to 2.5 million clones, over 90% seen once. This chain uses TRBV4-1 with TRBJ2-5; D is undetermined. The specimen sequenced was naive CD4+ T cells from PBMCs. Regarding subset: CD45RA+ positively selected. The TCR sequence derives from a man between 18 and 35 years old in good health. Some clones in this sample may be carry-over from other donors' samples. The CDR3 region is CASSLLGLQETQYF. DNA for the CDR3: TGCGCCAGCAGCCTCCTCGGTCTGCAAGAGACCCAGTACTTC.